The 14 T cell receptor beta chains presented below share a single source sample, sequenced in a study of blood T cells in healthy people across ages. The second PCR ran about 6 to 12 cycles with a sample-barcoded 5' primer and J-beta primers. TCRdb re-derived calls from the 5' RACE reads in MiXCR, one entry per CDR3 protein. The table lists about 1.5 million distinct CDR3 sequences, 35% to 45% of them singletons, with more than 4% in the top ten. Sequenced sample: blood. These receptors all come from a woman aged 18-29 years in good health.

V is TRBV27 and J is TRBJ1-2, with D perhaps TRBD1 (5 bases). This CDR3 has 13 residues. Trimming took 6 bases from V and 4 from J, leaving 12 bases between them. Germline V gene lookup returns CDR1 MNHEY and CDR2 SMNVEV (reference sequence). In DNA form, the CDR3 reads TGTGCCAGCAGGGACCGGGACGCCTATGGCTACACCTTC. It specifies CASRDRDAYGYTF.

This clonotype was counted only a few times. The chain links TRBV7-6 to TRBJ1-2; D not certain. Germline V CDR1 and CDR2: SGHVS, FNYEAQ. Trimming removed 1 base at V and 0 bases at J, with 12 bases between. The CDR3 length is 16 residues. The CDR3 loop reads CASSLELTPANYGYTF. CDR3 nucleotides: TGTGCCAGCAGCTTAGAGTTGACGCCAGCTAACTATGGCTACACCTTC.

This clonotype was seen more than once but under ten times. This chain connects TRBV12-3 or TRBV12-4 to TRBJ2-1, with TRBD2 identical over 7 bases. V shed 4 bases, J shed 5 bases, and the junction held 11 bases outside the gene matches. The CDR3 has 16 amino acids. As DNA, the CDR3 is TGTGCCAGCAGTTCCATGCCGGGGGGAAAGAACAATGAGCAGTTCTTC. Its protein product is CASSSMPGGKNNEQFF.

Only a few counts were recorded for this clonotype. The chain recombines TRBV10-3 with TRBJ1-6; maybe TRBD1 (6 bases). CDR3 length: 18 amino acids. Germline V gene lookup returns CDR1 ENHRY and CDR2 SYGVKD. V was trimmed by 2 bases and J by 0 bases, leaving 14 bases between them. CDR3: CAISEIRQESSYNSPLHF. The DNA for the CDR3 is TGTGCCATCAGTGAGATTCGACAGGAGAGCTCCTATAATTCACCCCTCCACTTT.

The table lists this clonotype with a few counts. The chain joins TRBV12-3 or TRBV12-4 to TRBJ2-3; 8 bases are a match to TRBD1. V lost 2 bases to trimming and J lost 3 bases; unmatched junction nucleotides: 7. The CDR3 is 16 residues long. The DNA for the CDR3 is TGTGCCAGCAGTTTACAGGGGGCCGCATTTACAGATACGCAGTATTTT. Translated, it gives CASSLQGAAFTDTQYF.

This chain connects TRBV18 to TRBJ2-4, with a weak D call TRBD2 (7 bases). The end of the DNA aligns better with TRBJ2-7, so the J call may be wrong. The CDR3 runs to 14 residues. From germline, CDR1 is KGHSH and CDR2 LQKENI. CDR3 DNA: TGTGCCAGCTCACCATTTGAGGGAGGGGGCGAGCAGTACTTC. Translation: CASSPFEGGGEQYF.

The chain joins TRBV20-1 to TRBJ2-5; the D gene is possibly TRBD2 (5 bases). The end of the DNA aligns better with TRBJ2-7, so the J call may be wrong. The CDR3 has 16 residues. Germline values: CDR1 DFQATT, CDR2 SNEGSKA (reference sequence). The CDR3: CSARVRASGFSYEQYF. As DNA, the CDR3 is TGCAGTGCTAGAGTAAGGGCGAGCGGCTTCTCCTACGAGCAGTACTTC.

This sequence joins TRBV2 and TRBJ2-1; 13 nucleotides agree with TRBD2. V shed 7 bases, J shed 4 bases, and the junction held 4 bases outside the gene matches. Germline assignment: CDR1 SNHLY and CDR2 FYNNEI. The CDR3 is 15 amino acids. In DNA form, the CDR3 reads TGTGCCAGCATTGGGACTAGCGGGGATTACAATGAGCAGTTCTTC. Protein sequence: CASIGTSGDYNEQFF. Together with reference TRBV2 and TRBJ2-1, the CDR3 gives the full variable domain: EPEVTQTPSHQVTQMGQEVILRCVPISNHLYFYWYRQILGQKVEFLVSFYNNEISEKSEIFDDQFSVERPDGSNFTLKIRSTKLEDSAMYFCASIGTSGDYNEQFFGPGTRLTVL.

The chain recombines TRBV4-2 with TRBJ1-6; the match to TRBD1 covers 8 bases. V lost 1 base to trimming and J lost 7 bases; unmatched junction nucleotides: 6. Germline lookup yields CDR1 LGHNA and CDR2 YNFKEQ. The CDR3 is 16 residues long. The CDR3 DNA follows: TGTGCCAGCAGCCAAGGAGACAGGGGAAAAAATTCACCCCTCCACTTT. It codes for CASSQGDRGKNSPLHF.

The gene calls are TRBV4-2 and TRBJ2-1, with no clear D. This CDR3 spans 16 amino acids. Germline CDR1 LGHNA, CDR2 YNFKEQ. Deletions cut 0 bases from V and 2 bases from J, with 11 bases between. The CDR3 reads CASSQDPAGPYNEQFF. For the CDR3, the DNA is TGTGCCAGCAGCCAAGATCCGGCCGGGCCCTACAATGAGCAGTTCTTC.

The chain is built from TRBV7-2 and TRBJ2-7; 9 bases agree with TRBD2. V shed 5 bases, J shed 3 bases, and the junction held 8 bases outside the gene matches. Germline V gives CDR1 SGHTA, CDR2 FQGNSA. The CDR3 length is 15 residues. The CDR3 nucleotides are TGTGCCAGCAGCATCACCGGGACTAGCAGCTACGAGCAGTACTTC. Encoded protein: CASSITGTSSYEQYF.

This clonotype occurred a few times. The gene calls are TRBV4-2 and TRBJ2-1; 9 nucleotides line up with TRBD2. V lost 1 base, J lost 8 bases, and 15 bases stayed unmatched. The CDR3 sequence is 18 residues long. The germline gives CDR1 LGHNA, CDR2 YNFKEQ. The CDR3 bases are TGTGCCAGCAGCCAAGTAGCGGGGAATAGCGGGAGTCGCTATGAGCAGTTCTTC. Translating it yields CASSQVAGNSGSRYEQFF.

The chain employs TRBV4-1 and TRBJ2-1, with 7 bases aligning to TRBD2. The CDR3 is made up of 16 amino acids. After removal of 0 bases from V and 1 base from J, the junction contained 3 bases not matched to a gene. Germline V gene lookup returns CDR1 MGHRA and CDR2 YSYEKL. The CDR3 spells CASSQEAGESYNEQFF. In DNA form, the CDR3 reads TGCGCCAGCAGCCAAGAGGCGGGGGAGTCCTACAATGAGCAGTTCTTC.

This clonotype was observed a few times. The chain combines TRBV6-5 with TRBJ1-1, with D possibly matching TRBD1 (6 bases). This CDR3 spans 16 amino acids. Trimming shortened V by 2 bases and J by 1 base, and 14 bases separated the two germline ends. The germline CDR1 and CDR2 sequences are MNHEY and SVGAGI. CDR3 DNA: TGTGCCAGCAGTTACGTGGGGACAAGGTCGAACACTGAAGCTTTCTTT. It specifies CASSYVGTRSNTEAFF.